This T cell receptor (beta chain) comes out of a study of T cells in Graves' hyperthyroidism and ophthalmopathy. As for the study in general: Peripheral blood sampling occurred at initial diagnosis, before any treatment.

The table lists this clonotype with a few counts. Its cognate antigen is unknown. Whole-study findings and limits: Also found in blood were most expanded thyroid clonotypes above 0.001. In the analysis, a 13 V-J model separated ophthalmopathy from stable hyperthyroidism.

It was RNA transcripts that yielded the amplified TCR beta CDR3 regions. The TCR CDR3 was amplified in a first-round RT-PCR using the HTBI primer set. TCRdb re-analysed the multiplex PCR reads in MiXCR, keeping a single row per CDR3 protein. The sample records about half a million distinct CDR3 sequences, approximately 25% being singletons. CDR1 and CDR2 (germline): DFQATT, SNEGSKA (reference sequence). CDR3 size: 14 residues. V was clipped by 6 bases and J by 7 bases; unmatched bases: 11. J is TRBJ2-4 and V is TRBV20-1, with 8 positions matching TRBD1. Sequencing was carried out using blood. This sequence was found in a woman aged 25 to 39 with Graves' ophthalmopathy. In nucleotides, the CDR3 is TGCAGTGCCACCTACCGGACAGGGTTTAACATTCAGTACTTC. Its protein is CSATYRTGFNIQYF.